This T cell receptor (beta chain) is from a study of somatic mutations in cytotoxic T cells in rheumatoid arthritis. The overall study: Patient blood (around 30 ml EDTA) was collected right after diagnosis, preceding any treatment.

Study conclusions and caveats: CD8+ clonality increased with age in rheumatoid arthritis patients but not in healthy controls.

The table came from immunoSEQ multiplex PCR; TCRdb's copy has only in-frame clones and leaves some out. The sample contains 20,000 to 25,000 clones, 75% to 80% of which appear only once. Germline-derived CDR1 and CDR2 are MNHEY and SVGAGI. With 5 bases removed from V and 2 bases from J, the gap between germline ends came to 8 bases. The CDR3 sequence is 13 residues long. Notes on this clone: As yet, its antigen is unknown.

This chain joins TRBV6-5 and TRBJ2-3; D remains ambiguous. The source is an adult with rheumatoid arthritis. The source material was CD8+ T cells sorted from blood. CDR3 bases: TGTGCCAGCAGTGGATCGGACACAGATACGCAGTATTTT. Translation gives CASSGSDTDTQYF.